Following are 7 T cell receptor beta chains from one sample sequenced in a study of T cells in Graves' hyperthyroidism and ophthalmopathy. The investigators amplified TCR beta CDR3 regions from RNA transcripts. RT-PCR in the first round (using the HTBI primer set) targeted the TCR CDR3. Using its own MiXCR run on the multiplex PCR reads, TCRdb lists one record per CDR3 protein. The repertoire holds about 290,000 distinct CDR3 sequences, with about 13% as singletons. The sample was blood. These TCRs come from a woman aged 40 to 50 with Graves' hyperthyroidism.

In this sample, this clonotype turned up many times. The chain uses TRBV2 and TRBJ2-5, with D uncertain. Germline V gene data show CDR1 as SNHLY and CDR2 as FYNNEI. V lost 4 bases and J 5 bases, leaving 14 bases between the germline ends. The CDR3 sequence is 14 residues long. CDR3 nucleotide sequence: TGTGCCAGCAGTGCCGCCCTAGGTTCGGAGACCCAGTACTTC. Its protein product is CASSAALGSETQYF.

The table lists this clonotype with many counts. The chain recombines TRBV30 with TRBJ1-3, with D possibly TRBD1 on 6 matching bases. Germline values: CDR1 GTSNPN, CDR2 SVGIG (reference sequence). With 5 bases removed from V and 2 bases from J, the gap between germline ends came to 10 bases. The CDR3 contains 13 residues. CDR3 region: CAWATGAGNTIYF. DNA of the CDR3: TGTGCCTGGGCGACAGGAGCTGGAAACACCATATATTTT.

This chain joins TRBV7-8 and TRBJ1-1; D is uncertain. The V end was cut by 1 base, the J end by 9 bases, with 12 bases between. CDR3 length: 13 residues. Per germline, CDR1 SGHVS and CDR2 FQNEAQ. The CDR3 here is CASSLGPRSQAFF. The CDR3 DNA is TGTGCCAGCAGCTTAGGTCCCCGATCACAAGCTTTCTTT.

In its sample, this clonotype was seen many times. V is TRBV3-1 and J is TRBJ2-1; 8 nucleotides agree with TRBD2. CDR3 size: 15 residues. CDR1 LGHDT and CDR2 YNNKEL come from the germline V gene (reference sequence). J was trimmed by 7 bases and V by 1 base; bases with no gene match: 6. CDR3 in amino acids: CASSQVRTSLNEQFF. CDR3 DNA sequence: TGTGCCAGCAGCCAAGTTCGGACTAGCCTGAATGAGCAGTTCTTC.

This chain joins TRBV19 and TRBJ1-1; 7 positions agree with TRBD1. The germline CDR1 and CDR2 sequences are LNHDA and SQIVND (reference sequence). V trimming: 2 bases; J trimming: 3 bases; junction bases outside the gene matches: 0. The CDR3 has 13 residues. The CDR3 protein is CASSITGDTEAFF. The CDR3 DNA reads TGTGCCAGTAGTATAACAGGGGACACTGAAGCTTTCTTT.

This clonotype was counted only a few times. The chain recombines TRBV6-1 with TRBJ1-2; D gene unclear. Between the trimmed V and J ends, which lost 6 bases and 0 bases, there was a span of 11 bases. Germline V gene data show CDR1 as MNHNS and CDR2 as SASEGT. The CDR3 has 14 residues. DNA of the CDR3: TGTGCCAGCAGGAGATCCGGGACTAACTATGGCTACACCTTC. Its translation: CASRRSGTNYGYTF.

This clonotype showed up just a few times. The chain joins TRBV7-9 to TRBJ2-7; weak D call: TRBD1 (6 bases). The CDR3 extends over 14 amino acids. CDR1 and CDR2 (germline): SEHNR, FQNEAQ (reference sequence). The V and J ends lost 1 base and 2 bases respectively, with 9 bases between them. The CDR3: CASSLGTEPYEQYF. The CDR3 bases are TGTGCCAGCAGCTTAGGGACAGAACCCTACGAGCAGTACTTC.